What follows are 27 T cell receptor beta chains derived from one specimen sequenced in a study of blood T cell dynamics during melanoma immunotherapy. Time point reported: pre-treatment baseline. Generated by immunoSEQ multiplex PCR, the TCRdb table keeps only in-frame clones and is missing some. This sample carries 8,600 or so clones, more than 65% of them seen once, and the ten largest clones take roughly 1.2%. The sequenced sample was blood, obtained from a patient treated with checkpoint blockade. The source is a human donor with melanoma.

The rearrangement joins TRBV11-2 to TRBJ2-5; 7 positions agree with TRBD1. The better agreement between TRBJ2-7 and the DNA end casts doubt on the J call. The germline V gene encodes CDR1 SGHAT and CDR2 FQNNGV. The CDR3 totals 16 residues. CDR3 bases: TGTGCCAGCAGCTTATGGTCAGGGGGTAACTACTACGAGCAGTACTTC. It encodes CASSLWSGGNYYEQYF.

V gene TRBV7-2 combines with J gene TRBJ1-5; D ambiguous. There are 14 residues in the CDR3. V lost 0 bases and J 6 bases, leaving 9 bases between the germline ends. Germline CDR1 and CDR2: SGHTA and FQGNSA. The CDR3 DNA reads as TGTGCCAGCAGCTTAGCCCTCCCAGGTCAGCCCCAGCATTTT. It codes for CASSLALPGQPQHF. The full variable domain, completed using reference TRBV7-2 and TRBJ1-5, is GAGVSQSPSNKVTEKGKDVELRCDPISGHTALYWYRQSLGQGLEFLIYFQGNSAPDKSGLPSDRFSAERTGGSVSTLTIQRTQQEDSAVYLCASSLALPGQPQHFGDGTRLSIL.

This clone was counted a few times. The genes are TRBV6-5 and TRBJ2-7, with D unresolved. The CDR3 spans 15 residues. Germline V gene data show CDR1 as MNHEY and CDR2 as SVGAGI. V lost 0 bases and J 3 bases, leaving 12 bases between the germline ends. The CDR3 loop reads CASSYSVLAVYEQYF. CDR3 in DNA: TGTGCCAGCAGTTACTCCGTCCTGGCGGTCTACGAGCAGTACTTC.

This clone was observed a handful of times. The chain has TRBV6-5 and TRBJ1-4; 8 bases line up with TRBD1. V trimming: 6 bases; J trimming: 8 bases; junction bases outside the gene matches: 8. The CDR3 length is 14 residues. Germline CDR1 reads MNHEY; CDR2 reads SVGAGI. The CDR3 bases are TGTGCCAGCAGACGGACAGGGTTAGAGGAAAAACTGTTTTTT. Translated, it gives CASRRTGLEEKLFF.

V usage is TRBV5-1 and J usage is TRBJ2-1; a weak D match, TRBD1 (6 bases). V lost 0 bases and J lost 2, with 12 bases in between. The germline gives CDR1 SGHRS, CDR2 YFSETQ. The CDR3 is 16 residues long. In DNA, the CDR3 is TGCGCCAGCAGCTTGGAGGAGGACAGAACCTACAATGAGCAGTTCTTC. Translation: CASSLEEDRTYNEQFF. Variable domain in full (rest from reference TRBV5-1 and TRBJ2-1): KAGVTQTPRYLIKTRGQQVTLSCSPISGHRSVSWYQQTPGQGLQFLFEYFSETQRNKGNFPGRFSGRQFSNSRSEMNVSTLELGDSALYLCASSLEEDRTYNEQFFGPGTRLTVL.

The chain uses TRBV10-3 and TRBJ2-1, with TRBD2 matching over 11 bases. Germline trimming cut 9 bases from V and 7 bases from J; bases unmatched to any gene: 5. Per the germline V gene, CDR1 is ENHRY and CDR2 is SYGVKD. CDR3 length: 13 residues. The CDR3 DNA reads as TGTGCCATTGGGGGACTAGCGGAAAATGAGCAGTTCTTC. Translated: CAIGGLAENEQFF.

The V gene is TRBV18, the J gene TRBJ2-2, with 7 positions matching TRBD1. From germline, CDR1 is KGHSH and CDR2 LQKENI. Trimming took 3 bases from V and 9 from J; bases not matched to a gene: 10. CDR3 size: 15 residues. Written as DNA, the CDR3 is TGTGCCAGCTCACCGGGACAGATTTCCTCGCGGGAGCTGTTTTTT. The encoded protein is CASSPGQISSRELFF.

The chain joins TRBV4-1 to TRBJ1-4; a weak D match, TRBD1 (5 bases). In germline, CDR1 is MGHRA, CDR2 YSYEKL. Trimming left V 4 bases short and J 8 bases short, with 14 bases between. The CDR3 is 14 residues long. The CDR3 spells CASSLGGGEEKLFF. The CDR3, as DNA: TGCGCCAGCAGCCTGGGGGGGGGAGAGGAAAAACTGTTTTTT.

J is TRBJ1-1 and V is TRBV28, with 8 positions matching TRBD1. Germline trimming cut 3 bases from V and 4 bases from J; bases unmatched to any gene: 7. The CDR3 extends over 15 amino acids. CDR1 is MDHEN and CDR2 is SYDVKM in the germline V gene. CDR3 in amino acids: CASSFGQGRVTEAFF. The CDR3 nucleotides read TGTGCCAGCAGTTTCGGACAGGGAAGGGTCACTGAAGCTTTCTTT.

The CDR3 protein is CAISTVGGGADTQYF. CDR3 bases: TGTGCCATCAGTACGGTCGGGGGCGGCGCAGATACGCAGTATTTT. The genes are TRBV10-3 and TRBJ2-3, with D perhaps given as TRBD1 or TRBD2 (6 bases each). The V and J ends lost 5 bases and 4 bases respectively, with 16 bases between them. The CDR3 is 15 residues long. The germline CDR1 and CDR2 sequences are ENHRY and SYGVKD.

The gene calls are TRBV7-2 and TRBJ2-7, with no clear D. This CDR3 contains 11 residues. Deletions cut 1 base from V and 6 bases from J, with 4 bases between. Germline V gene sequence: CDR1 SGHTA, CDR2 FQGNSA. CDR3 protein: CASSLEVEQYF. As DNA, the CDR3 is TGTGCCAGCAGCTTAGAGGTCGAGCAGTACTTC.

The gene calls are TRBV21-1 and TRBJ2-7; TRBD2, the table's D call, was not compared with the DNA. TRBV21-1 is a known pseudogene. The CDR3 extends over 14 amino acids. The CDR3, as DNA: TGTGCCAGCAGGCGAAGAGTGACTGTCTACGAGCAGTACTTC. As protein: CASRRRVTVYEQYF.

The sample holds one count of this clone. The chain uses TRBV7-8 and TRBJ2-1; TRBD2 matches at 13 bases. CDR1 is SGHVS and CDR2 is FQNEAQ in the germline V gene. Trimming at V came to 3 bases and at J to 6 bases, leaving 2 bases not matched to a gene. The CDR3 runs to 15 residues. The chain's CDR3 is CASSFRTSGSNEQFF. In nucleotides, the CDR3 is TGTGCCAGCAGCTTTCGGACTAGCGGGAGCAATGAGCAGTTCTTC.

This clone has just one count. This chain joins TRBV27 and TRBJ1-1; TRBD1 matches 12 bases. The CDR3 runs 18 residues. The ends lost 0 bases at V and 0 bases at J; junction bases unmatched: 5. Germline CDR1 and CDR2: MNHEY and SMNVEV (reference sequence). CDR3 residues: CASSLSMGQGAMNTEAFF. CDR3 in DNA: TGTGCCAGCAGTTTATCGATGGGACAGGGGGCAATGAACACTGAAGCTTTCTTT.

The V and J genes are TRBV6-1 and TRBJ2-4; a possible D gene is TRBD1 (5 bases). CDR3 length: 14 amino acids. V lost 3 bases and J lost 2, with 8 bases in between. Germline CDR1 and CDR2: MNHNS and SASEGT. CDR3 sequence (DNA): TGTGCCAGCAGTGATAGACAGTCCAAAAACATTCAGTACTTC. Its protein product is CASSDRQSKNIQYF.

This chain joins TRBV5-1 and TRBJ2-7; tentative D call: TRBD1 (7 bases). Germline CDR1 and CDR2: SGHRS and YFSETQ. The ends were cut back, 4 bases at V and 3 bases at J, with 14 bases in the middle. CDR3 length equals 14 residues. DNA of the CDR3: TGCGCCAGCAGCCCGGGGGACAGAGACTACGAGCAGTACTTC. This codes for CASSPGDRDYEQYF.

This rearrangement joins TRBV6-5 to TRBJ1-4, with D uncertain. The germline CDR1 and CDR2 sequences are MNHEY and SVGAGI. The CDR3 loop spans 14 amino acids. V was pared by 2 bases and J by 0 bases, with 4 bases between. The DNA of the CDR3 is TGTGCCAGCAGTTACGGCACAACTAATGAAAAACTGTTTTTT. This sequence encodes CASSYGTTNEKLFF.

The chain has TRBV2 and TRBJ2-7, with D perhaps TRBD1 or TRBD2 (6 bases each). V was pared by 0 bases and J by 3 bases, with 12 bases between. Germline CDR1 is SNHLY and CDR2 is FYNNEI. CDR3 length: 15 residues. The CDR3 DNA is TGTGCCAGCAGTGAAGCGCTTGGAGGGGGCTACGAGCAGTACTTC. Protein product: CASSEALGGGYEQYF.

The rearrangement joins TRBV5-1 to TRBJ2-7; D is perhaps TRBD2 (5 bases). V was trimmed by 0 bases and J by 6 bases, leaving 7 bases between them. The CDR3 covers 12 residues. The V gene's germline CDR1 is SGHRS and CDR2 YFSETQ. Here the CDR3 DNA reads TGCGCCAGCAGCTTGGTCGGAGGCGAGCAGTACTTC. Its protein is CASSLVGGEQYF.

The chain couples TRBV11-2 to TRBJ2-1; 7 nucleotides align to TRBD2. The germline CDR1 and CDR2 sequences are SGHAT and FQNNGV. This CDR3 region has 17 residues. Trimming removed 8 bases from V and 1 base from J; junction bases left unmatched: 14. For the CDR3, the DNA is TGTGCCAGCGAAACCTACCGGGACTACAAATCCTACAATGAGCAGTTCTTC. This codes for CASETYRDYKSYNEQFF.

The sample holds one count of this clone. The gene calls are TRBV7-2 and TRBJ1-5; D not certain. From germline, CDR1 is SGHTA and CDR2 FQGNSA. This CDR3 region has 15 residues. V gave up 6 bases and J gave up 0 bases, with 12 bases separating them. The CDR3 loop is CASSSDGYSNQPQHF. CDR3 nucleotides: TGTGCCAGCAGTTCGGACGGTTATAGCAATCAGCCCCAGCATTTT.

This rearrangement joins TRBV4-2 to TRBJ1-1; 9 bases fit TRBD1. CDR1 is LGHNA, CDR2 YNFKEQ, per germline. The CDR3 is made up of 17 amino acids. V shed 0 bases, J shed 3 bases, and the junction held 8 bases outside the gene matches. The CDR3 protein is CASSQDGTGQGYTEAFF. The CDR3 DNA sequence: TGTGCCAGCAGCCAAGATGGCACGGGACAGGGTTACACTGAAGCTTTCTTT.

The rearrangement uses TRBV18 and TRBJ2-4; no definite D call. The V and J ends lost 3 bases and 8 bases respectively, with 14 bases between them. CDR1 KGHSH and CDR2 LQKENI come from the germline V gene. This CDR3 comprises 14 residues. The CDR3 nucleotides are TGTGCCAGCTCACCTAGTCTGGGTGAGGACATTCAGTACTTC. Translation gives CASSPSLGEDIQYF.

The CDR3 coding sequence is TGTGCCAGCAGCATAGCGGGACAGTTCTACGAGCAGTACTTC. It encodes CASSIAGQFYEQYF. This chain links TRBV28 with TRBJ2-7; the D gene is possibly TRBD2 (8 bases). The CDR3 runs 14 residues. The germline V and J ends were trimmed by 6 bases and 3 bases, with 15 bases remaining between them. Germline lookup yields CDR1 MDHEN and CDR2 SYDVKM.

The chain recombines TRBV7-8 with TRBJ2-3, with 9 nucleotides matching TRBD2. With V trimmed by 2 bases and J by 4 bases, 1 base remained unmatched. This CDR3 contains 14 residues. CDR1 and CDR2 from the germline V gene are SGHVS and FQNEAQ. For the CDR3, the DNA is TGTGCCAGCAGCTTAAGCGGGGGGTCAGATACGCAGTATTTT. This codes for CASSLSGGSDTQYF.

The chain recombines TRBV28 with TRBJ2-1; 12 nucleotides match TRBD2. Germline CDR1 MDHEN, CDR2 SYDVKM. There are 15 residues in the CDR3. Trimming took 3 bases from V and 9 from J; bases not matched to a gene: 6. The CDR3 nucleotides read TGTGCCAGCAGTTTTGCTAGCGGGAGGGCAGGTGAGCAGTTCTTC. This sequence encodes CASSFASGRAGEQFF. The full variable domain, rest sourced from reference TRBV28 and TRBJ2-1, is DVKVTQSSRYLVKRTGEKVFLECVQDMDHENMFWYRQDPGLGLRLIYFSYDVKMKEKGDIPEGYSVSREKKERFSLILESASTNQTSMYLCASSFASGRAGEQFFGPGTRLTVL.

The J gene is TRBJ2-7, the V gene TRBV7-8; 10 positions match TRBD1. The CDR3 is 17 residues long. Germline-derived CDR1 and CDR2 are SGHVS and FQNEAQ. Germline trimming cut 5 bases from V and 5 bases from J; bases unmatched to any gene: 15. CDR3 DNA: TGTGCCAGCAGCCCGAGGGGATCCCGGGACAGGGGACACGAGCAGTACTTC. Its protein is CASSPRGSRDRGHEQYF.